What follows are 11 T cell receptor beta chains derived from one specimen sequenced in a study of blood T cell repertoires in COVID-19. TCRdb's table, derived via immunoSEQ multiplex PCR, lists solely in-frame clones and lacks some. The data show hundreds of thousands of clones, with about 89% seen just once and 6% to 7% held by the top ten. The sample was peripheral blood. The receptors come from a woman in her fifties or sixties with COVID-19, enrolled during active disease.

As regards this clone: Other DNA sequences in the sample encode the same CDR3. The chain combines TRBV11-2 with TRBJ2-5; 10 positions match TRBD1. The germline V gene has CDR1 SGHAT and CDR2 FQNNGV. The CDR3 runs to 14 residues. The V gene end was trimmed by 1 base and the J gene end by 4 bases; junction bases not matched to a gene: 0. CDR3 in amino acids: CASSLGTGGETQYF. The CDR3 DNA sequence: TGTGCCAGCAGCTTAGGGACAGGGGGAGAGACCCAGTACTTC.

This chain's CDR3 is CAWSVLARTDTQYF. CDR3 bases: TGTGCCTGGAGTGTGTTAGCCAGAACAGATACGCAGTATTTT. This chain connects TRBV30 to TRBJ2-3; D is undetermined. Per germline, CDR1 GTSNPN and CDR2 SVGIG (reference sequence). Trimming took off 0 bases at V and 3 bases at J, with 10 bases between the two ends. The length of the CDR3 is 14 residues.

This chain uses TRBV3-1 (or the pseudogene TRBV3-2) with TRBJ1-6; TRBD1 agrees at 9 bases. The CDR3 covers 12 residues. V trimming: 3 bases; J trimming: 15 bases; junction bases outside the gene matches: 3. From germline, CDR1 is LGHDT and CDR2 YNNKEL (reference sequence). CDR3 loop: CASSHPGQGLHF. In DNA, the CDR3 is TGTGCCAGCAGCCACCCGGGACAGGGCCTCCACTTT.

The V gene is TRBV4-1, the J gene TRBJ2-1, with D maybe TRBD1 (5 bases). The V gene lost 3 bases and the J gene lost 8 bases, with 20 bases spanning the gap. The CDR3 is 16 residues long. Germline lookup yields CDR1 MGHRA and CDR2 YSYEKL. The CDR3 DNA sequence: TGCGCCAGCAGCCAGTGGGCCGGGCCAGGGTTCGATGAGCAGTTCTTC. This sequence encodes CASSQWAGPGFDEQFF.

In this sample, this clone turned up once. The V and J genes are TRBV29-1 and TRBJ2-3; the match to TRBD2 covers 8 bases. CDR1 is SQVTM, CDR2 ANQGSEA, per germline. CDR3 size: 17 residues. With 0 bases clipped from V and 2 bases from J, the junction kept 10 bases outside the gene matches. CDR3 in amino acids: CSVEDRSSGTYTDTQYF. DNA for the CDR3: TGCAGCGTTGAAGATAGGAGTAGCGGGACTTACACAGATACGCAGTATTTT.

This sequence joins TRBV7-2 and TRBJ1-5; D is possibly TRBD1 (5 bases). The CDR3 totals 16 residues. Trimming pared 1 base from V and 0 bases from J, leaving 10 bases between. Germline CDR1 is SGHTA and CDR2 is FQGNSA. Here the CDR3 reads CASSLGNRNSNQPQHF. DNA of the CDR3: TGTGCCAGCAGCTTAGGAAACAGGAATAGCAATCAGCCCCAGCATTTT.

The V and J genes are TRBV5-5 and TRBJ2-3; 8 positions match TRBD1. Per the germline V gene, CDR1 is SGHKS and CDR2 is YYEKEE (reference sequence). V dropped 4 bases and J dropped 1; count of bases not matched to a gene: 17. The CDR3 has 19 amino acids. CDR3 in DNA: TGTGCCAGCAGCCCCCGGGACAGGAAGAGGTTTATGGGCACAGATACGCAGTATTTT. Translated, it gives CASSPRDRKRFMGTDTQYF.

J is TRBJ2-2 and V is TRBV5-4, with 8 bases matching TRBD2. Trimming at V came to 7 bases and at J to 6 bases, leaving 11 bases not matched to a gene. The germline V gene encodes CDR1 SGHNT and CDR2 YYREEE (reference sequence). CDR3 length: 15 residues. The CDR3: CASRLAGGRAGELFF. CDR3 bases: TGTGCCAGCCGCCTAGCGGGTGGGAGGGCCGGGGAGCTGTTTTTT. Filled out from reference TRBV5-4 and TRBJ2-2, the complete variable domain reads ETGVTQSPTHLIKTRGQQVTLRCSSQSGHNTVSWYQQALGQGPQFIFQYYREEENGRGNFPPRFSGLQFPNYSSELNVNALELDDSALYLCASRLAGGRAGELFFGEGSRLTVL.

The genes are TRBV30 and TRBJ2-7; D uncertain. Trimming took off 3 bases at V and 3 bases at J, with 15 bases between the two ends. CDR1 and CDR2 from the germline V gene are GTSNPN and SVGIG (reference sequence). CDR3 size: 14 residues. This CDR3 reads CAWSHGGFNYEQYF. As DNA, the CDR3 is TGTGCCTGGAGCCATGGCGGATTCAACTACGAGCAGTACTTC. Full variable domain (remainder filled in from reference TRBV30 and TRBJ2-7): SQTIHQWPATLVQPVGSPLSLECTVEGTSNPNLYWYRQAAGRGLQLLFYSVGIGQISSEVPQNLSASRPQDRQFILSSKKLLLSDSGFYLCAWSHGGFNYEQYFGPGTRLTVT.

The chain joins TRBV7-9 to TRBJ2-1; 9 bases are shared with TRBD2. V gave up 5 bases and J gave up 5 bases; unmatched junction bases: 7. Germline loops: CDR1 SEHNR, CDR2 FQNEAQ (reference sequence). CDR3 length equals 15 residues. This chain's CDR3 is CASSTRLADNNEQFF. The CDR3 DNA follows: TGTGCCAGCAGCACCAGACTAGCGGACAACAATGAGCAGTTCTTC.

The J gene is TRBJ2-7, the V gene TRBV5-1, with 9 nucleotides matching TRBD2. Trimming took 0 bases from V and 2 from J; bases not matched to a gene: 3. Germline V gives CDR1 SGHRS, CDR2 YFSETQ. This CDR3 comprises 15 residues. The CDR3 DNA reads TGCGCCAGCAGCTTGGGCGGGAGGGCCCCCTACGAGCAGTACTTC. It codes for CASSLGGRAPYEQYF.